The 24 T cell receptor beta chains below come from one sample, sequenced in a study of blood T cell repertoires in COVID-19. Only in-frame clones appear in the TCRdb table, and some are missing; sequencing was by immunoSEQ multiplex PCR. The sample contains more than 350,000 clones, about 88% of which appear only once. The sample was PBMCs or T cells enriched from blood (not recorded which). These receptors were collected from a woman between 18 and 29 years old who had been exposed to COVID-19.

For this clone: Being one base from a much bigger clone, this may be a read error. The rearrangement uses TRBV12-3 or TRBV12-4 and TRBJ1-2, with 7 bases identical to TRBD1. The CDR3 has 13 residues. Trimming removed 5 bases from V and 5 bases from J; junction bases left unmatched: 5. The CDR3 DNA is TGTGCCAGCAGTGTGGACAGGTTTTATGGCTACACCTTC. Residues: CASSVDRFYGYTF.

This chain joins TRBV29-1 and TRBJ1-2; possibly TRBD1 for D (6 bases). Germline CDR1 SQVTM, CDR2 ANQGSEA. The CDR3 runs to 15 residues. Trimming took off 7 bases at V and 5 bases at J, with 23 bases between the two ends. The CDR3 nucleotides are TGCAGCGGACTACGACAGGACGATGGGGGATATGGCTACACCTTC. It specifies CSGLRQDDGGYGYTF.

V usage is TRBV2 and J usage is TRBJ1-1, with 9 bases identical to TRBD1. J gave up 8 bases and V 6 bases, and 13 bases lay outside the gene matches. Per germline, CDR1 SNHLY and CDR2 FYNNEI. CDR3 length equals 15 residues. The CDR3 spells CASRVDRGGTGEAFF. CDR3 DNA sequence: TGTGCCAGCAGGGTAGACAGGGGGGGGACGGGCGAAGCTTTCTTT.

This clone was observed a few times. This chain links TRBV13 with TRBJ1-3; D is perhaps TRBD1 (5 bases). Per the germline V gene, CDR1 is PRHDT and CDR2 is FYEKMQ (reference sequence). This CDR3 is built from 14 residues. Trimming removed 5 bases at V and 2 bases at J, with 10 bases between. CDR3 region: CASSNSRAGNTIYF. In DNA form, the CDR3 reads TGTGCCAGCAGCAATAGCAGGGCTGGAAACACCATATATTTT.

The chain couples TRBV18 to TRBJ2-1, with 10 bases aligning to TRBD2. CDR3 length: 19 amino acids. CDR1 KGHSH and CDR2 LQKENI come from the germline V gene. Losses at the gene ends were 1 base for V and 4 bases for J; bases not matched to a gene: 13. CDR3 region: CASSPRASGSSNLYNEQFF. CDR3 DNA: TGTGCCAGCTCACCACGGGCTAGCGGGAGCTCCAATCTTTACAATGAGCAGTTCTTC.

The rearrangement joins TRBV9 to TRBJ2-7; a possible D gene is TRBD2 (6 bases). The CDR3 has 14 residues. V shed 4 bases and J shed 1 base, with 12 bases lying between them. Germline V CDR1 and CDR2: SGDLS, YYNGEE. Here the CDR3 reads CASSPEEGSYEQYF. CDR3 bases: TGTGCCAGCAGCCCCGAGGAGGGTTCCTACGAGCAGTACTTC.

This chain connects TRBV7-2 to TRBJ1-6; 11 bases align to TRBD1. V lost 4 bases, J lost 8 bases, and 13 bases stayed unmatched. Germline V lookup: CDR1 SGHTA, CDR2 FQGNSA. This CDR3 spans 18 amino acids. The CDR3 DNA follows: TGTGCCAGCAGCTCGGGGCAGACCGGGACAGGGGGTTATTCACCCCTCCACTTT. This codes for CASSSGQTGTGGYSPLHF. Filled out from reference TRBV7-2 and TRBJ1-6, the complete variable domain reads GAGVSQSPSNKVTEKGKDVELRCDPISGHTALYWYRQSLGQGLEFLIYFQGNSAPDKSGLPSDRFSAERTGGSVSTLTIQRTQQEDSAVYLCASSSGQTGTGGYSPLHFGNGTRLTVT.

The chain uses TRBV29-1 and TRBJ2-3; 15 nucleotides line up with TRBD2. Germline V gives CDR1 SQVTM, CDR2 ANQGSEA. V shed 3 bases and J 1 base; nucleotides not matched to a gene: 8. This CDR3 is 18 amino acids long. The chain's CDR3 is CSVDGLAGGPSGTDTQYF. CDR3 nucleotide sequence: TGCAGCGTTGACGGACTAGCGGGAGGGCCCTCCGGCACAGATACGCAGTATTTT.

This clone occurred a few times. The rearrangement joins TRBV28 to TRBJ2-1; 7 bases agree with TRBD1. The V segment lost 2 bases and the J segment 6 bases; nucleotides outside the gene matches: 4. The CDR3 has 14 amino acids. Germline CDR1 and CDR2: MDHEN and SYDVKM. CDR3 nucleotides: TGTGCCAGCAGTTTACCCCGGGACAGCAATGAGCAGTTCTTC. Translated: CASSLPRDSNEQFF.

The genes are TRBV19 and TRBJ1-2; TRBD1 matches at 9 bases. V was clipped by 7 bases and J by 8 bases; unmatched bases: 17. Germline CDR1 LNHDA, CDR2 SQIVND (reference sequence). This CDR3 region has 16 residues. For the CDR3, the DNA is TGTGCCAGTAACGCTGGGACAGGGCGCTCACTAGTGGGCTACACCTTC. As protein: CASNAGTGRSLVGYTF.

This clone has only one observation. The chain carries TRBV9 and TRBJ1-4; tentatively, D is TRBD1 (5 bases). The CDR3 covers 14 residues. Germline V lookup: CDR1 SGDLS, CDR2 YYNGEE. Trimming stripped 2 bases from V and 4 bases from J, with 9 bases between. CDR3 loop: CASSVGGFNEKLFF. The CDR3 nucleotides read TGTGCCAGCAGCGTCGGGGGATTTAATGAAAAACTGTTTTTT.

This clone came up once. The chain has TRBV28 and TRBJ2-7, with 7 nucleotides matching TRBD2. This CDR3 spans 14 amino acids. Germline V gene lookup returns CDR1 MDHEN and CDR2 SYDVKM. V was clipped by 5 bases and J by 1 base; unmatched bases: 5. CDR3 sequence (DNA): TGTGCCAGCAGTGAGCGGGACCGTTCCTACGAGCAGTACTTC. This encodes CASSERDRSYEQYF.

The chain joins TRBV21-1 to TRBJ1-3. TRBV21-1 is classified as a pseudogene. The CDR3 totals 13 residues. CDR3 sequence reads: CASSPASGNTIYF. DNA for the CDR3: TGTGCCAGCAGCCCAGCGTCTGGAAACACCATATATTTT.

The chain combines TRBV2 with TRBJ1-2; D gene unclear. Germline assignment: CDR1 SNHLY and CDR2 FYNNEI. V was trimmed by 7 bases and J by 4 bases, leaving 10 bases between them. This CDR3 has 12 residues. The CDR3 loop is CASIRGGYGYTF. The CDR3 nucleotides are TGTGCCAGCATTCGAGGAGGCTATGGCTACACCTTC.

The chain combines TRBV15 with TRBJ1-5, with a tentative D call TRBD1 (5 bases). Trimming stripped 8 bases from V and 1 base from J, with 15 bases between. From germline, CDR1 is LNHNV and CDR2 YYDKDF (reference sequence). The CDR3 loop spans 15 amino acids. The CDR3 loop is CATQGTVSSNQPQHF. CDR3 coding DNA: TGTGCCACCCAGGGAACGGTATCAAGCAATCAGCCCCAGCATTTT. The whole variable domain, remainder taken from reference TRBV15 and TRBJ1-5, is DAMVIQNPRYQVTQFGKPVTLSCSQTLNHNVMYWYQQKSSQAPKLLFHYYDKDFNNEADTPDNFQSRRPNTSFCFLDIRSPGLGDTAMYLCATQGTVSSNQPQHFGDGTRLSIL.

The rearrangement uses TRBV2 and TRBJ2-7, with D possibly being TRBD2 (6 bases). CDR1 and CDR2 (germline): SNHLY, FYNNEI. This CDR3 has 14 amino acids. Trimming shortened V by 6 bases and J by 2 bases, and 14 bases separated the two germline ends. CDR3 region: CASSQDTGAYEQYF. CDR3 coding DNA: TGTGCCAGCAGCCAGGATACGGGGGCCTACGAGCAGTACTTC.

The chain couples TRBV7-6 to TRBJ2-7; tentative D call: TRBD2 (6 bases). CDR3 length equals 15 residues. Germline V gene data show CDR1 as SGHVS and CDR2 as FNYEAQ. The germline V and J ends were trimmed by 0 bases and 5 bases, with 14 bases remaining between them. The CDR3 region has the DNA TGTGCCAGCAGCTTAGCCATGATGCGGGGCGACGAGCAGTACTTC. This codes for CASSLAMMRGDEQYF.

V is TRBV7-2 and J is TRBJ2-3; TRBD2 matches at 9 bases. The CDR3 has 15 amino acids. Trimming at V came to 3 bases and at J to 5 bases, leaving 6 bases not matched to a gene. Germline-derived CDR1 and CDR2 are SGHTA and FQGNSA. The CDR3 DNA sequence: TGTGCCAGCAGCTTTGCGGGGGGGCCTGGAGATACGCAGTATTTT. This sequence encodes CASSFAGGPGDTQYF.

The chain couples TRBV19 to TRBJ1-5, with 8 bases matching TRBD1. Trimming cost V 2 bases and J 8 bases; bases outside gene matches: 8. This CDR3 comprises 15 residues. Germline CDR1 is LNHDA and CDR2 is SQIVND (reference sequence). For the CDR3, the DNA is TGTGCCAGTAGTATATTAGCAGGGGGCGGGGAGCCCCAGCATTTT. This encodes CASSILAGGGEPQHF.

With respect to this clone: At the DNA level, this CDR3 is encoded by other sequences in the same sample as well. This chain uses TRBV4-3 with TRBJ1-2; 8 bases match TRBD1. This CDR3 has 15 residues. V trimming: 1 base; J trimming: 4 bases; junction bases outside the gene matches: 5. Germline assignment: CDR1 LGHNA and CDR2 YSLEER. Written as DNA, the CDR3 is TGCGCCAGCAGCCAAGTAACAGGGGGTAGCTATGGCTACACCTTC. Translation gives CASSQVTGGSYGYTF.

The chain employs TRBV2 and TRBJ1-1, with TRBD1 matching 8 bases. This CDR3 is 13 amino acids long. The germline V gene has CDR1 SNHLY and CDR2 FYNNEI. V dropped 6 bases and J dropped 6; count of bases not matched to a gene: 6. The CDR3 loop reads CASSYRGLAEAFF. The CDR3 nucleotides are TGTGCCAGCAGCTACAGGGGGTTGGCTGAAGCTTTCTTT.

This clone is a singleton in its sample. The rearrangement links TRBV12-3 or TRBV12-4 to TRBJ2-7; D is possibly TRBD2 (6 bases). The length of the CDR3 is 11 residues. Trimming left V 6 bases short and J 6 bases short, with 9 bases between. For the CDR3, the DNA is TGTGCCAGCAGCCTCGGGGGCGAGCAGTACTTC. Amino acids: CASSLGGEQYF.

Notes on this clone: Other DNA sequences in this sample translate to the same CDR3. The DNA of the CDR3 is TGTGCCAGCAGCTTAGGGACAGGAGGAAATCAGCCCCAGCATTTT. Its protein is CASSLGTGGNQPQHF. This sequence joins TRBV7-2 and TRBJ1-5, with 7 bases matching TRBD1. V lost 1 base and J lost 4; bases outside the gene matches: 4. The CDR3 runs 15 residues. Germline V CDR1 and CDR2: SGHTA, FQGNSA. The variable domain in full, completed from reference TRBV7-2 and TRBJ1-5, reads GAGVSQSPSNKVTEKGKDVELRCDPISGHTALYWYRQSLGQGLEFLIYFQGNSAPDKSGLPSDRFSAERTGGSVSTLTIQRTQQEDSAVYLCASSLGTGGNQPQHFGDGTRLSIL.

The genes are TRBV4-2 and TRBJ1-4, with 9 bases lining up with TRBD1. Germline CDR1 LGHNA, CDR2 YNFKEQ. CDR3 size: 19 residues. The J segment lost 0 bases and the V segment lost 0 bases, leaving 8 bases of the junction unmatched. The CDR3 spells CASSQDTGGAGATNEKLFF. CDR3 bases: TGTGCCAGCAGCCAAGATACAGGGGGCGCCGGGGCAACTAATGAAAAACTGTTTTTT.